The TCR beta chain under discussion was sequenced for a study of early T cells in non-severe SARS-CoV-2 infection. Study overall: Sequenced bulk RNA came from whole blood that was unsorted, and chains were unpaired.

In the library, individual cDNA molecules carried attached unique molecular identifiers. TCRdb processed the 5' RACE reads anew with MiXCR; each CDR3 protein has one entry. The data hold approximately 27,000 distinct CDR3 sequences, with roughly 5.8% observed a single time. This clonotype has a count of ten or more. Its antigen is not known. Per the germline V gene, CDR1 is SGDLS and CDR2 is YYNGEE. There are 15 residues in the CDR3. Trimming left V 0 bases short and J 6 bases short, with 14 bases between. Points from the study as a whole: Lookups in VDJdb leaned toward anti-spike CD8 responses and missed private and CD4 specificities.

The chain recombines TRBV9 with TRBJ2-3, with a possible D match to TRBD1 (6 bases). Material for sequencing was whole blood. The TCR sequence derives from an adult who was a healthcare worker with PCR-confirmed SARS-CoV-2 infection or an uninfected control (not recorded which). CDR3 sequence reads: CASSVGTGSADTQYF. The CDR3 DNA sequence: TGTGCCAGCAGCGTAGGAACAGGGTCAGCTGATACGCAGTATTTT.